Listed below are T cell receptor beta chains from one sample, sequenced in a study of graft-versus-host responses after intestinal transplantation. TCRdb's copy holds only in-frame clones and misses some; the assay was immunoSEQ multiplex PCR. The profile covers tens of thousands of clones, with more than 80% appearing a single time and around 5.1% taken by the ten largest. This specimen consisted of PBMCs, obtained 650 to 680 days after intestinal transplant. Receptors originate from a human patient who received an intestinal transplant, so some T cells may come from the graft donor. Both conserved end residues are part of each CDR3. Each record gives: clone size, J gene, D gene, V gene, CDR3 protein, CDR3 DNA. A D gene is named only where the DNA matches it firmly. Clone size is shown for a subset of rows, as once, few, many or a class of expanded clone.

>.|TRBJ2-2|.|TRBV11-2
CASSLDQGGIGELFF
TGTGCCAGCAGCTTAGACCAGGGCGGAATCGGGGAGCTGTTTTTT
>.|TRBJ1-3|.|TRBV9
CASGGVSGNTIYF
TGTGCCAGCGGGGGAGTCTCTGGAAACACCATATATTTT
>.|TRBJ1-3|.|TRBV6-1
CASTVRGIGGNTIYF
TGTGCCAGCACAGTCAGGGGTATCGGTGGAAACACCATATATTTT
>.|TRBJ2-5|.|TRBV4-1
CASSHLRGNGEETQYF
TGCGCCAGCAGCCATCTCCGGGGCAATGGGGAAGAGACCCAGTACTTC
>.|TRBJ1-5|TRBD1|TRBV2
CASSEERDSIDQPQHF
TGTGCCAGCAGTGAAGAACGGGACAGCATAGATCAGCCCCAGCATTTT
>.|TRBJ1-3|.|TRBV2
CASSDREWGGGNTIYF
TGTGCCAGCAGTGATCGCGAGTGGGGCGGGGGAAACACCATATATTTT
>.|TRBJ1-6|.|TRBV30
CAWSRDSGSYNSPLHF
TGTGCCTGGAGTAGGGATAGTGGGTCCTATAATTCACCCCTCCACTTT
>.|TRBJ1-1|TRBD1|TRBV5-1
CASSLQGAQTEAFF
TGCGCCAGCAGCTTACAGGGGGCGCAGACTGAAGCTTTCTTT
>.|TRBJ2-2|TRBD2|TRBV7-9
CASRQRGSDTGELFF
TGTGCCAGCAGACAGCGGGGTTCGGACACCGGGGAGCTGTTTTTT
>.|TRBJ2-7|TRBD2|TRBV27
CASSYLPGTSSYEQYF
TGTGCCAGCAGTTACCTTCCGGGGACTAGCTCCTACGAGCAGTACTTC
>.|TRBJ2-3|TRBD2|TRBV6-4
CASSPISGGAPDTQYF
TGTGCCAGCAGTCCCATTAGCGGGGGGGCCCCAGATACGCAGTATTTT
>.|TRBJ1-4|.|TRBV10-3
CAISDGENEKLFF
TGTGCCATCAGTGACGGGGAAAATGAAAAACTGTTTTTT
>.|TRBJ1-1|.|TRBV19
CASTGYRPPPLTEAFF
TGTGCCAGTACTGGGTACCGTCCACCCCCCCTCACTGAAGCTTTCTTT
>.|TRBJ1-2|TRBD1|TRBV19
CASTQDRGNGYTF
TGTGCCAGTACTCAGGACAGGGGGAATGGCTACACCTTC
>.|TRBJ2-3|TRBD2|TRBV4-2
CASSQDPRGGGRTDTQYF
TGTGCCAGCAGCCAAGATCCCCGGGGCGGGGGGCGCACAGATACGCAGTATTTT
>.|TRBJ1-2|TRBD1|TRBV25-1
CASSRGGLGYTF
TGTGCCAGCAGCAGAGGGGGCCTTGGCTACACCTTC
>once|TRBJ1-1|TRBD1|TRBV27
CASSRPPGQPNTEAFF
TGTGCCAGCAGCCGCCCTCCGGGACAGCCGAACACTGAAGCTTTCTTT
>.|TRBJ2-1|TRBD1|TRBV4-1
CASSQDLGGANEQFF
TGCGCCAGCAGCCAAGATTTAGGGGGCGCGAATGAGCAGTTCTTC
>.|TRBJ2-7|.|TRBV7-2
CASSIGGFAQYF
TGTGCCAGCAGTATAGGGGGATTTGCGCAGTACTTC
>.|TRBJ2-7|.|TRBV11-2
CASSSTDYEQYF
TGTGCCAGCAGCTCTACAGACTACGAGCAGTACTTC
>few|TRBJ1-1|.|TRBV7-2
CASSLLDTEAFF
TGTGCCAGCAGCTTACTGGACACTGAAGCTTTCTTT
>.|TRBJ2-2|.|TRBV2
CASSVGTGRTGELFF
TGTGCCAGCAGTGTAGGTACAGGGAGAACCGGGGAGCTGTTTTTT
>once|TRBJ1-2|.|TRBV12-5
CASGTKNYGYTF
TGTGCTAGTGGTACCAAGAACTATGGCTACACCTTC
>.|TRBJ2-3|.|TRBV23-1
CASSQSQGADTQYF
TGCGCCAGCAGTCAATCCCAGGGCGCAGATACGCAGTATTTT
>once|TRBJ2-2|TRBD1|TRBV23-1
CASSQSSPGQGLPGELFF
TGCGCCAGCAGTCAATCTTCGCCGGGACAGGGTCTCCCCGGGGAGCTGTTTTTT
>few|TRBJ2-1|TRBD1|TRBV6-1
CASNSGQGYEQFF
TGTGCCAGCAACAGCGGACAGGGCTATGAGCAGTTCTTC